The source of this TCR beta chain is a study of T-cell reconstitution after alpha-beta-depleted transplantation in children. The ends were cut back, 6 bases at V and 3 bases at J, with 15 bases in the middle. There are 14 residues in the CDR3. In germline, CDR1 is SEHNR, CDR2 FQNEAQ (reference sequence). General study findings and limits: Among T cells one year after transplant, newly produced cells accounted for most counts and diversity. Reportedly, only several hundred clones from non-depleted graft cells drove alpha-beta T-cell counts at about two months. The origin of high day-60 TCRbeta diversity in some patients lay in surviving recipient T cells and thymic progenitors.

This clonotype was picked up a small number of times. Its antigen is as yet unknown. Unique molecular identifiers were built into the TCRbeta library. TCRdb re-analysed the PCR reads in MiXCR, keeping a single row per CDR3 protein. In the table there are 100,000 or so distinct CDR3 sequences, 23% of which are singletons. Here the sequenced sample was PBMCs, taken before TCRalphabeta/CD19-depleted stem cell transplant. The source is a boy under 10 years old with acute lymphoblastic leukemia, due to receive a stem cell transplant. The chain has TRBV7-9 and TRBJ2-7; D perhaps matches TRBD2 (5 bases). The CDR3 nucleotides read TGTGCCAGCAGTTCAGGACGGACTTACTACGAGCAGTACTTC. Translation gives CASSSGRTYYEQYF.